The 30 T cell receptor beta chains below were found in one sample sequenced in a study of PD-1 blockade in classical Hodgkin lymphoma. Each and every patient relapsed after autologous stem cell transplantation, and patients got differing brentuximab vedotin exposure. Assay: immunoSEQ multiplex PCR; the TCRdb copy retains only in-frame clones and omits some. The profile shows over 85,000 clones, roughly 79% of them singletons. This material consisted of peripheral blood mononuclear cells (PBMCs), taken before the second cycle of nivolumab. These receptors all come from a human donor with classical Hodgkin lymphoma.

The chain is built from TRBV11-2 and TRBJ1-1; D call uncertain. This CDR3 contains 16 residues. CDR1 is SGHAT and CDR2 is FQNNGV in the germline V gene. V was cut by 6 bases and J by 0 bases, with 17 bases left in between. CDR3 coding DNA: TGTGCCAGCAGACCGATAAGTTCAGGACTGAACACTGAAGCTTTCTTT. Its translation: CASRPISSGLNTEAFF. The whole variable domain, remainder taken from reference TRBV11-2 and TRBJ1-1, is EAGVAQSPRYKIIEKRQSVAFWCNPISGHATLYWYQQILGQGPKLLIQFQNNGVVDDSQLPKDRFSAERLKGVDSTLKIQPAKLEDSAVYLCASRPISSGLNTEAFFGQGTRLTVV.

Here the CDR3 reads CSVVAYNEQFF. CDR3 sequence (DNA): TGCAGCGTTGTGGCGTACAATGAGCAGTTCTTC. This chain links TRBV29-1 with TRBJ2-1; D is unresolved. The germline V and J ends were trimmed by 4 bases and 4 bases, with 5 bases remaining between them. The germline gives CDR1 SQVTM, CDR2 ANQGSEA. CDR3 size: 11 residues.

This clone was counted a few times. This chain connects TRBV10-3 to TRBJ1-1; D might be TRBD1 (6 bases). The V and J ends lost 4 bases and 1 base respectively, with 13 bases between them. This CDR3 has 15 amino acids. The germline gives CDR1 ENHRY, CDR2 SYGVKD. The CDR3 loop is CAISVTEGGNTEAFF. CDR3 in DNA: TGTGCCATCAGTGTTACAGAAGGGGGGAACACTGAAGCTTTCTTT.

This rearrangement joins TRBV4-2 to TRBJ2-1; 14 positions match TRBD2. This CDR3 contains 18 residues. V lost 5 bases, J lost 9 bases, and 15 bases stayed unmatched. Germline V gives CDR1 LGHNA, CDR2 YNFKEQ. CDR3 region: CASSTFGGLAGAEGEQFF. In DNA form, the CDR3 reads TGTGCCAGCAGCACCTTCGGGGGACTAGCGGGAGCAGAAGGTGAGCAGTTCTTC.

V is TRBV2 and J is TRBJ2-1, with TRBD1 identical over 10 bases. Germline V CDR1 and CDR2: SNHLY, FYNNEI. The trim removed 6 bases at V and 5 bases at J, leaving 10 bases unmatched. There are 16 residues in the CDR3. Here the CDR3 DNA reads TGTGCCAGCAGGGATTCCGGGACAGGGGTGAACAATGAGCAGTTCTTC. This encodes CASRDSGTGVNNEQFF.

V usage is TRBV2 and J usage is TRBJ2-5, with D perhaps matching TRBD2 (5 bases). The CDR3 has 12 amino acids. The germline V gene has CDR1 SNHLY and CDR2 FYNNEI. Between the trimmed V and J ends, which lost 8 bases and 1 base, there was a span of 8 bases. This chain's CDR3 is CASGLIQETQYF. The CDR3 DNA follows: TGTGCCAGCGGACTCATCCAAGAGACCCAGTACTTC.

This clone was found many times. This chain joins TRBV19 and TRBJ2-1; possibly TRBD1 or TRBD2 for D (5 bases each). From germline, CDR1 is LNHDA and CDR2 SQIVND (reference sequence). The CDR3 runs to 15 residues. V lost 5 bases and J 2 bases, leaving 13 bases between the germline ends. CDR3 in amino acids: CASSPRDATYNEQFF. The CDR3 DNA reads TGTGCCAGTAGTCCCCGGGACGCAACCTACAATGAGCAGTTCTTC.

The chain uses TRBV10-3 and TRBJ1-1; D not resolved. The CDR3 extends over 12 amino acids. Germline assignment: CDR1 ENHRY and CDR2 SYGVKD. Trimming shortened V by 2 bases and J by 5 bases, and 6 bases separated the two germline ends. The CDR3 region has the DNA TGTGCCATCAGTGAGCATCCTACTGAAGCTTTCTTT. Protein: CAISEHPTEAFF.

V usage is TRBV18 and J usage is TRBJ2-5; tentatively, D is TRBD1 (5 bases). The V end lost 4 bases, the J end lost 2 bases, and 14 bases lay between the germline ends. The CDR3 is 15 amino acids. The germline V gene encodes CDR1 KGHSH and CDR2 LQKENI. The CDR3 DNA follows: TGTGCCAGCTCACTCAAGACAGCCATTCAAGAGACCCAGTACTTC. It is translated as CASSLKTAIQETQYF.

The rearrangement joins TRBV4-1 to TRBJ1-5; maybe TRBD1 (5 bases). Germline V gene data show CDR1 as MGHRA and CDR2 as YSYEKL. This CDR3 is 13 amino acids long. Trimming removed 0 bases from V and 9 bases from J, with 9 bases in between. The CDR3 nucleotides are TGCGCCAGCAGCCAAGATAAGGGGTTGCCCCAGCATTTT. This translates into CASSQDKGLPQHF.

In its sample, this clone was seen a few times. The V gene is TRBV7-9, the J gene TRBJ1-3; D remains ambiguous. The CDR3 spans 14 residues. Germline-derived CDR1 and CDR2 are SEHNR and FQNEAQ (reference sequence). The V end lost 5 bases, the J end lost 6 bases, and 14 bases lay between the germline ends. The CDR3 region is CASSEGRLINTIYF. In DNA form, the CDR3 reads TGTGCCAGCAGCGAGGGCAGGTTGATAAACACCATATATTTT.

The chain employs TRBV5-8 and TRBJ2-1; 7 nucleotides line up with TRBD1. The junction had 7 bases not matched to a gene; V was cut back by 0 bases and J by 7 bases. The CDR3 covers 15 residues. Germline V gene lookup returns CDR1 SGHTS and CDR2 YDEGEE. CDR3 protein: CASSLGQGWWNEQFF. The CDR3 DNA sequence: TGTGCCAGCAGCTTGGGACAGGGATGGTGGAATGAGCAGTTCTTC.

The gene calls are TRBV6-5 and TRBJ2-7; D might be TRBD2 (6 bases). The V and J ends lost 6 bases and 6 bases respectively, with 15 bases between them. In germline, CDR1 is MNHEY, CDR2 SVGAGI. The CDR3 runs 13 residues. The CDR3 DNA reads as TGTGCCAGCAGCCCCCGGGGGTCGGGCGAGCAGTACTTC. Translating it yields CASSPRGSGEQYF.

The chain has TRBV19 and TRBJ2-7; TRBD2 agrees at 7 bases. Germline CDR1 LNHDA, CDR2 SQIVND (reference sequence). V lost 2 bases, J lost 5 bases, and 6 bases stayed unmatched. The CDR3 loop spans 14 amino acids. The CDR3 here is CASSIRGRGNEQYF. The CDR3 nucleotides read TGTGCCAGTAGTATACGCGGGAGAGGAAACGAGCAGTACTTC.

The CDR3 region has the DNA TGTGCCAGCAGCTTAAGGGGAGGTGGGCTAGCGGGAGCCAATGAGCAGTTCTTC. As protein: CASSLRGGGLAGANEQFF. The J gene is TRBJ2-1, the V gene TRBV7-9; 10 bases fit TRBD2. The V segment lost 2 bases and the J segment 6 bases; nucleotides outside the gene matches: 13. This CDR3 has 18 residues. Germline CDR1 reads SEHNR; CDR2 reads FQNEAQ (reference sequence). Looking up the rest from reference TRBV7-9 and TRBJ2-1 gives the full variable domain: DTGVSQNPRHKITKRGQNVTFRCDPISEHNRLYWYRQTLGQGPEFLTYFQNEAQLEKSRLLSDRFSAERPKGSFSTLEIQRTEQGDSAMYLCASSLRGGGLAGANEQFFGPGTRLTVL.

This clone was found once. This chain links TRBV7-6 with TRBJ2-5; D possibly corresponds to TRBD1 (5 bases). The V gene's germline CDR1 is SGHVS and CDR2 FNYEAQ. Trimming left V 2 bases short and J 2 bases short, with 15 bases between. The CDR3 spans 16 residues. This CDR3 is CASSLFPTVGQETQYF. CDR3 nucleotide sequence: TGTGCCAGCAGCTTATTTCCGACAGTAGGGCAAGAGACCCAGTACTTC. Together with reference TRBV7-6 and TRBJ2-5, the CDR3 gives the full variable domain: GAGVSQSPRYKVTKRGQDVALRCDPISGHVSLYWYRQALGQGPEFLTYFNYEAQQDKSGLPNDRFSAERPEGSISTLTIQRTEQRDSAMYRCASSLFPTVGQETQYFGPGTRLLVL.

The chain joins TRBV5-1 to TRBJ2-1; 7 bases fit TRBD2. Germline assignment: CDR1 SGHRS and CDR2 YFSETQ. J gave up 4 bases and V 6 bases, and 16 bases lay outside the gene matches. This CDR3 has 17 amino acids. CDR3 protein: CASTQYRASGSYNEQFF. The CDR3 coding sequence is TGCGCCAGCACCCAATATCGGGCTAGCGGTTCGTACAATGAGCAGTTCTTC.

The chain carries TRBV7-8 and TRBJ2-1; 9 positions agree with TRBD2. This CDR3 region has 14 residues. CDR1 and CDR2 from the germline V gene are SGHVS and FQNEAQ. J was trimmed by 6 bases and V by 3 bases; bases with no gene match: 3. The CDR3 loop reads CASSFLSGSNEQFF. CDR3 DNA sequence: TGTGCCAGCAGCTTCCTTAGCGGGAGCAATGAGCAGTTCTTC.

V usage is TRBV5-4 and J usage is TRBJ2-3; tentative D call: TRBD2 (7 bases). CDR3 length: 17 amino acids. V was clipped by 2 bases and J by 2 bases, with 18 bases between them. Per germline, CDR1 SGHNT and CDR2 YYREEE (reference sequence). The chain's CDR3 is CASSFPRGEGNTDTQYF. For the CDR3, the DNA is TGTGCCAGCAGCTTCCCTAGGGGGGAGGGCAACACAGATACGCAGTATTTT.

This chain uses TRBV5-1 with TRBJ2-1; 7 bases map to TRBD1. Germline V gene data show CDR1 as SGHRS and CDR2 as YFSETQ. This CDR3 contains 14 residues. Unmatched junction bases numbered 0, after V lost 3 bases and J lost 0 bases. CDR3 region: CASSYRGSYNEQFF. The CDR3 nucleotides read TGCGCCAGCAGCTACAGGGGCTCCTACAATGAGCAGTTCTTC. The full variable domain, its missing parts supplied by reference TRBV5-1 and TRBJ2-1, is KAGVTQTPRYLIKTRGQQVTLSCSPISGHRSVSWYQQTPGQGLQFLFEYFSETQRNKGNFPGRFSGRQFSNSRSEMNVSTLELGDSALYLCASSYRGSYNEQFFGPGTRLTVL.

V and J are TRBV11-2 and TRBJ2-1, with 9 bases identical to TRBD1. Germline CDR1 and CDR2: SGHAT and FQNNGV. The V gene end was trimmed by 5 bases and the J gene end by 3 bases; junction bases not matched to a gene: 8. The length of the CDR3 is 16 residues. The CDR3 DNA follows: TGTGCCAGCAGCCGCGCCGACAGGGGGAACTACAATGAGCAGTTCTTC. Residues: CASSRADRGNYNEQFF.

V usage is TRBV6-1 and J usage is TRBJ2-7; D gene ambiguous. Germline V gene data show CDR1 as MNHNS and CDR2 as SASEGT. Trimming took off 0 bases at V and 3 bases at J, with 6 bases between the two ends. The CDR3 contains 13 residues. The CDR3 DNA is TGTGCCAGCAGTGAAGCAATGGGCTACGAGCAGTACTTC. This encodes CASSEAMGYEQYF.

The V and J genes are TRBV5-6 and TRBJ2-7, with D possibly being TRBD1 (6 bases). The V gene lost 4 bases and the J gene lost 2 bases, with 16 bases spanning the gap. This CDR3 region has 15 residues. Per germline, CDR1 SGHDT and CDR2 YYEEEE. The DNA for the CDR3 is TGTGCCAGCAGCCCCAGGGGCCAAAAGGCCTACGAGCAGTACTTC. Translating it yields CASSPRGQKAYEQYF. The entire variable domain, with the rest obtained from reference TRBV5-6 and TRBJ2-7, is as follows: DAGVTQSPTHLIKTRGQQVTLRCSPKSGHDTVSWYQQALGQGPQFIFQYYEEEERQRGNFPDRFSGHQFPNYSSELNVNALLLGDSALYLCASSPRGQKAYEQYFGPGTRLTVT.

The J gene is TRBJ1-1, the V gene TRBV10-3, with 7 bases fitting TRBD1. Germline V lookup: CDR1 ENHRY, CDR2 SYGVKD. Trimming cost V 0 bases and J 4 bases; bases outside gene matches: 5. This CDR3 has 15 residues. This chain's CDR3 is CAISESAGQITEAFF. CDR3 coding DNA: TGTGCCATCAGTGAGTCGGCGGGACAGATCACTGAAGCTTTCTTT.

CDR3 nucleotide sequence: TGTGCCAGCAGCTTCGGGCAGGGACGCTACGAGCAGTACTTC. Translated: CASSFGQGRYEQYF. The V call is TRBV7-2, the J call TRBJ2-7, with D perhaps TRBD1 or TRBD2 (5 bases each). Germline CDR1 is SGHTA and CDR2 is FQGNSA. Trimming removed 3 bases from V and 3 bases from J, with 12 bases in between. The CDR3 sequence is 14 residues long.

The chain joins TRBV19 to TRBJ1-5; no clear D. CDR1 and CDR2 from the germline V gene are LNHDA and SQIVND (reference sequence). CDR3 length: 16 residues. Trimming took off 0 bases at V and 8 bases at J, with 17 bases between the two ends. The CDR3 is CASSIDLSSVREPQHF. The CDR3 nucleotides read TGTGCCAGTAGTATAGATCTTTCCTCGGTGAGGGAGCCCCAGCATTTT.

The CDR3: CASSYKGTYEQYF. CDR3 bases: TGTGCCAGCAGTTACAAGGGGACCTACGAGCAGTACTTC. V usage is TRBV6-5 and J usage is TRBJ2-7, with D tentatively TRBD1 (5 bases). V was cut by 2 bases and J by 2 bases, with 7 bases left in between. The CDR3 consists of 13 residues. CDR1 is MNHEY and CDR2 is SVGAGI in the germline V gene.

This clone showed up many times. This chain joins TRBV27 and TRBJ2-5; D remains ambiguous. Germline V gives CDR1 MNHEY, CDR2 SMNVEV (reference sequence). Trimming removed 2 bases from V and 1 base from J, with 8 bases in between. The CDR3 runs 14 residues. CDR3 region: CASSLKSAQETQYF. CDR3 sequence (DNA): TGTGCCAGCAGTTTAAAAAGCGCCCAAGAGACCCAGTACTTC.

The chain joins TRBV6-5 to TRBJ2-7; D might be TRBD2 (5 bases). The V end was cut by 5 bases, the J end by 4 bases, with 6 bases between. The CDR3 runs 11 residues. CDR1 is MNHEY and CDR2 is SVGAGI in the germline V gene. The CDR3 DNA reads as TGTGCCAGCAGTCAGCGGTACGAGCAGTACTTC. Translated, it gives CASSQRYEQYF.

This clone was counted only a few times. The gene calls are TRBV27 and TRBJ2-2; D gene uncertain. The germline gives CDR1 MNHEY, CDR2 SMNVEV (reference sequence). Trimming shortened V by 1 base and J by 0 bases, and 9 bases separated the two germline ends. The CDR3 runs to 16 residues. This CDR3 is CASSLLGGANTGELFF. CDR3 coding DNA: TGTGCCAGCAGTTTATTGGGCGGCGCGAACACCGGGGAGCTGTTTTTT.